This TCR beta chain was captured in a study of identical twins (dated by TCRdb to about 2016). At the level of the whole study: TCR alpha and beta repertoires from monozygotic twins, unrelated adults of various ages and cord blood were deep-sequenced to test whether fetal clonotypes persist. To rule out contamination, the twin experiments were replicated at different times with different library preparation protocols. Results the study describes overall, beyond this receptor: Recombination models systematically underestimated out-of-frame TCR alpha sharing in monozygotic twins but agreed with sharing between unrelated individuals. Fewer insertions were carried by abundant cord blood beta clonotypes; a weaker similar trend was observed in young adult naive repertoires, while no such trend was observed in memory repertoires. The excess sharing between twins in beta out-of-frame sequences was weaker because fewer shared sequences reduced the signal-to-noise ratio. Invariant T cells such as MAIT and iNKT could partly confound zero-insertion analyses, though diverse VJ usage argued against this for most clonotypes. Because the same donors could not be followed over many years, the conclusions depended on cross-sectional statistical analysis. Compared with coincidental sharing between unrelated individuals, an excess of low generation-probability sequences was observed among out-of-frame TCR alpha sequences shared between twins.

A distance of 14 bases separates the germline ends of V and J, which lose 1 base and 8 bases respectively. CDR1 SEHNR and CDR2 FQNEAQ were looked up in the germline V gene (reference sequence). The CDR3 goes from the cysteine to the phenylalanine over 14 residues. The DNA shown is the 42-base CDR3, in frame from base 1. Concerning this clonotype: The target of this receptor is not known. The input lacks base qualities; no much larger clone sits a single base away.

Every donor was a healthy Caucasian. Library prep was done by 5' RACE. Sequenced on an Illumina HiSeq 2000. A universal primer binding site was added through template switching, and the final cDNA carried a unique molecular identifier so that TCR cDNA molecules could be counted accurately. Specific primers in the conserved constant-segment region were used to synthesize first-strand cDNA for the TCR alpha and beta chains. To control for contamination, every cDNA library was double barcoded, receiving both a SMART-Mk sample barcode and Illumina barcodes. TruSeq adapter sequences along with Illumina sample barcodes were introduced in two successive PCR steps. The Illumina HiSeq platform was used with custom primers to sequence TCR alpha and beta cDNA libraries. In the original analysis: MiGEC processed the raw reads to extract unique molecular identifiers, while MiXCR was used to determine the CDR3 positions. For each individual, recombination models were inferred using an EM algorithm with the repgenHMM and IGoR tools. Shared clonotypes were analyzed with the tcR package in R, and sharing was normalized by the product of cloneset sizes. To study raw recombination without the effects of thymic and clonal selection, out-of-frame nonproductive sequences were analyzed. The public sequencing data were trimmed at Q25 with fastp and processed into clonotypes with MiXCR by TCRdb, which kept only in-frame beta chains. Each entry merges the rows of one CDR3 protein and shows their most common DNA and genes. It is TCRdb's table, rather than the study itself, that gives the V and J calls and clone size. This sample comprises around 1.7 million distinct CDR3 sequences, under 35% of them detected only once. The biggest ten clones account for more than 0.25% of the sample.

Sequencing was performed on cord blood. Rearrangement joined TRBV7-9 to TRBJ1-2; too little of a D gene remains to name it. The clonotype originates from a newborn girl in good health. The nucleotide sequence reads as follows: TGTGCCAGCAGCTTAGGCTCCGAAGGGCAAGGCTACACCTTC. This codes for CASSLGSEGQGYTF. Extended through the reference TRBV7-9 and TRBJ1-2 proteins, this CDR3 yields the full variable domain: DTGVSQNPRHKITKRGQNVTFRCDPISEHNRLYWYRQTLGQGPEFLTYFQNEAQLEKSRLLSDRFSAERPKGSFSTLEIQRTEQGDSAMYLCASSLGSEGQGYTFGSGTRLTVV.